The 7 T cell receptor beta chains presented below share a single source sample, sequenced in a study of shared clonotypes between healthy human individuals (dated by TCRdb to about 2020). The receptor library was made with the immunoSEQ multiplex PCR assay. This immuneACCESS table, as held by TCRdb, lists in-frame sequences with V and J called but not all clones. Of the missing ones, under half trace to an unresolved V gene in checked studies; the others have no known cause. The sample table holds a few million clones, of which over 90% were seen once. The top ten clonotypes cover around 0.4% of the sample. Sequenced input: naive CD4+ T cells from PBMCs. The cell subset or site label, read with the paper, signifies: CD45RA+ positively selected. These receptor sequences come from a man younger than 35 in good health. Some clones in this sample may be carry-over from other donors' samples.

The chain links TRBV11-2 to TRBJ2-7, with TRBD2 matching over 12 bases. Trimming cost V 3 bases and J 5 bases; bases outside gene matches: 8. The CDR3 is made up of 16 amino acids. Germline V gene sequence: CDR1 SGHAT, CDR2 FQNNGV. CDR3: CASSLERLAGEDEQYF. The DNA of the CDR3 is TGTGCCAGCAGCTTGGAAAGACTAGCGGGAGAAGACGAGCAGTACTTC.

The chain joins TRBV18 to TRBJ2-2; D call uncertain. Germline CDR1 is KGHSH and CDR2 is LQKENI. This CDR3 is built from 16 residues. V lost 0 bases and J lost 1, with 9 bases in between. The CDR3: CASSPPVQWNTGELFF. The DNA for the CDR3 is TGTGCCAGCTCACCACCGGTACAATGGAACACCGGGGAGCTGTTTTTT.

This sequence joins TRBV6-6 and TRBJ1-5; no definite D call. The CDR3 is 13 amino acids. Deletions cut 7 bases from V and 3 bases from J, with 10 bases between. Per germline, CDR1 MNHNY and CDR2 SVGAGI (reference sequence). For the CDR3, the DNA is TGTGCCAGCACCAAAGGATCCAATCAGCCCCAGCATTTT. Translated, it gives CASTKGSNQPQHF.

Details on this clone: The sample contains more than one DNA sequence encoding this CDR3. The rearrangement joins TRBV5-1 to TRBJ2-2; maybe TRBD1 (6 bases). Between the trimmed V and J ends, which lost 4 bases and 0 bases, there was a span of 10 bases. Per germline, CDR1 SGHRS and CDR2 YFSETQ. This CDR3 has 15 residues. Here the CDR3 DNA reads TGCGCCAGCAGCCCGGGACACCCGAACACCGGGGAGCTGTTTTTT. Translation: CASSPGHPNTGELFF.

The chain combines TRBV5-1 with TRBJ2-1, with 11 bases aligning to TRBD2. The CDR3 runs to 16 residues. The V segment lost 4 bases and the J segment 6 bases; nucleotides outside the gene matches: 9. CDR1 and CDR2 (germline): SGHRS, YFSETQ. CDR3 region: CASSPQLAGAPNEQFF. The CDR3 DNA is TGCGCCAGCAGCCCTCAACTAGCGGGAGCACCCAATGAGCAGTTCTTC. Complete variable domain (other parts from reference TRBV5-1 and TRBJ2-1): KAGVTQTPRYLIKTRGQQVTLSCSPISGHRSVSWYQQTPGQGLQFLFEYFSETQRNKGNFPGRFSGRQFSNSRSEMNVSTLELGDSALYLCASSPQLAGAPNEQFFGPGTRLTVL.

The chain employs TRBV5-4 and TRBJ2-3; 7 bases match TRBD1. Germline CDR1 SGHNT, CDR2 YYREEE (reference sequence). CDR3 length: 14 residues. J lost 8 bases, V lost 8 bases, and 14 bases had no gene match. DNA of the CDR3: TGTGCCAGTCGGTGGGAGACAGGGTCTGGTACGCAGTATTTT. Translated, it gives CASRWETGSGTQYF.

This chain links TRBV4-1 with TRBJ2-3, with D possibly TRBD1 on 6 matching bases. Germline CDR1 and CDR2: MGHRA and YSYEKL. The germline V and J ends were trimmed by 4 bases and 0 bases, with 17 bases remaining between them. The CDR3 is made up of 17 amino acids. DNA for the CDR3: TGCGCCAGCAGCCGAGGAAGACAGGCCATGAGCACAGATACGCAGTATTTT. Its protein product is CASSRGRQAMSTDTQYF.